This TCR beta chain was captured by sequencing in a study of glioma-infiltrating T cells. The iRepertoire nested amplicon-rescue multiplex PCR amplified TCR alpha and beta CDR3s from RNA. For one-step reverse transcription and amplification, about 90-450 ng of tissue mRNA or PBMC total RNA was used. TCRdb independently ran MiXCR on the multiplex PCR reads; one entry per CDR3 protein. In the table there are over 70,000 distinct CDR3 sequences, 23% of which are singletons. In germline, CDR1 is MGHRA, CDR2 YSYEKL. The length of the CDR3 is 15 residues. The V end lost 0 bases, the J end lost 7 bases, and 10 bases lay between the germline ends. Points from the study as a whole: Tissue-blood divergence was below expectation in non-neoplastic patients, above in gliomas. CDR3 overlap between tissue and blood was very small.

In its sample, this clonotype was seen many times. Antigen specificity is unknown. The V call is TRBV4-1, the J call TRBJ1-6; D is ambiguous. Sample: glioma tissue, nonneoplastic brain tissue, or PBMCs (not recorded which). This clonotype was sampled from a human donor with low-grade glioma or glioblastoma, undergoing nonglioma brain surgery, or in good health (not recorded which). The CDR3 loop reads CASSQEVARNSPLHF. DNA for the CDR3: TGCGCCAGCAGCCAAGAGGTGGCAAGGAATTCACCCCTCCACTTT.